This T cell receptor (beta chain) appears in the sequencing data of a study of T cells in localized non-small cell lung cancer. On this clone: Its antigen is not identified.

Points from the study as a whole: Uninvolved adjacent lung had more T cell clonality than any other tissue, topping tumor. Longer overall survival was linked to higher blood T cell density. Since sequencing was restricted to only one region of the tumor, intratumor heterogeneity remains a possibility. Adjacent lung held a median roughly 50 of the top 100 tumor clones.

The CDR3 has 14 amino acids. V was clipped by 4 bases and J by 6 bases; unmatched bases: 10. Germline CDR1 reads SGHRS; CDR2 reads YFSETQ. Assay used: immunoSEQ multiplex PCR; TCRdb lists only in-frame clones, some missing. The top ten clones hold around 0.73% of a sample with some 30,000 clones, roughly 92% of them seen once. The chain links TRBV5-1 to TRBJ2-7; 7 bases are a match to TRBD1. This material consisted of peripheral blood, taken before any cancer treatment. The origin of this receptor is a woman aged 35-70 years with stage I lung adenocarcinoma. CDR3 in DNA: TGCGCCAGCAGCATGGGGACAGAAGTCCGCGAGCAGTACTTC. This codes for CASSMGTEVREQYF.